This TCR beta chain was identified in a study of regulatory T cells in long-lasting Graves disease. Study-level background: Patients with persistent Graves' disease had over 5 years of antithyroid drugs and persistent TSH receptor antibodies. Overall study findings and caveats: Those with persistent disease had in common more public clonotypes (more than 2,500) than new patients (about 970). Patients with persistent disease showed a bias toward TRBV28, TRBJ1-2 and TRBJ2-5.

Concerning this clonotype: Its antigen is undetermined.

Time point reported: persistent/refractory GD, antithyroid drugs over 5 years with positive TRAb. The TCR library was made from RNA that had been extracted from PBMCs in TRIzol. Staff took approximately 9.9 milliliters of peripheral blood and put it into EDTA tubes. Germline CDR1 MNHEY, CDR2 SVGAGI. Trimming took 0 bases from V and 4 from J, leaving 12 bases between them. CDR3 size: 16 residues. Researchers made TCR beta libraries by using iRepertoire HTBI primers and running Arm-PCR on CDR3 regions. TCRdb reanalysed the multiplex PCR reads using MiXCR and keeps one entry per CDR3 protein. The sample has hundreds of thousands of distinct CDR3 sequences; less than 25% are singletons.

Specimen: peripheral blood mononuclear cells (PBMCs), collected when the disease was refractory, from a patient treated with antithyroid drugs. The source is a female donor with Graves disease. The gene calls are TRBV6-5 and TRBJ2-2; D ambiguous. Written as DNA, the CDR3 is TGTGCCAGCAGTTACTCGAATAGGGCGGCCACCGGGGAGCTGTTTTTT. This sequence encodes CASSYSNRAATGELFF.